Listed here is a single T cell receptor (beta chain). This specimen belongs to a study of blood T cell repertoires in COVID-19. Study at large: Sample material is recorded as cDNA or gDNA derived from T cells, B-cell-depleted T cells, or PBMCs.

This CDR3 has 16 residues. Germline V gene data show CDR1 as KGHSH and CDR2 as LQKENI. Trimming removed 5 bases from V and 0 bases from J, with 17 bases in between. TCRdb's copy holds only in-frame clones and misses some; the assay was immunoSEQ multiplex PCR. The data show 130,000 to 150,000 clones, just under 85% seen once. This clonotype was sampled from a woman in her 40s with active or convalescent COVID-19. The sample comprised peripheral blood. The J gene is TRBJ2-7, the V gene TRBV18; no firm D call. CDR3: CASSLMGQAISYEQYF. The CDR3 DNA sequence: TGTGCCAGCTCATTAATGGGTCAGGCGATCTCCTACGAGCAGTACTTC.